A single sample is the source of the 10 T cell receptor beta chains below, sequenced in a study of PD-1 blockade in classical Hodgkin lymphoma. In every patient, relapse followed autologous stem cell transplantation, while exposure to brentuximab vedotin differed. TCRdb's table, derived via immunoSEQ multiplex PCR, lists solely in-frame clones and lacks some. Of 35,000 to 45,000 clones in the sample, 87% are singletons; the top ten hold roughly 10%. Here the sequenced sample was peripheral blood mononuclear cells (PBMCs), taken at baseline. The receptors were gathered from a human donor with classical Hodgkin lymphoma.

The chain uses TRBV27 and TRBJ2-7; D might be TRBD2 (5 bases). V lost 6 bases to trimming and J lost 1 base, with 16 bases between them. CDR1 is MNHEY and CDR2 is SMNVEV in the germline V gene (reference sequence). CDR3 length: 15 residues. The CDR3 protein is CASSPTSGWSYEQYF. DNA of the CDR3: TGTGCCAGCAGCCCGACGTCGGGATGGTCCTACGAGCAGTACTTC.

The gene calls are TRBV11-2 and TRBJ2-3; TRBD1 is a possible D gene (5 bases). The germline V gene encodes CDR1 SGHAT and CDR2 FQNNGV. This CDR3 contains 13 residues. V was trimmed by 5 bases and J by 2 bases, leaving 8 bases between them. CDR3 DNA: TGTGCCAGCAGCGGGGCCGTCACAGATACGCAGTATTTT. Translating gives CASSGAVTDTQYF.

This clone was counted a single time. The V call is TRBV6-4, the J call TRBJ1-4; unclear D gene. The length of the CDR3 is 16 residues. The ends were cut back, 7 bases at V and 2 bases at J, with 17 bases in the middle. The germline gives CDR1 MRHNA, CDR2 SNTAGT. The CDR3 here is CASTRFPGGTNEKLFF. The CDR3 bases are TGTGCCAGCACTCGGTTCCCGGGAGGTACTAATGAAAAACTGTTTTTT.

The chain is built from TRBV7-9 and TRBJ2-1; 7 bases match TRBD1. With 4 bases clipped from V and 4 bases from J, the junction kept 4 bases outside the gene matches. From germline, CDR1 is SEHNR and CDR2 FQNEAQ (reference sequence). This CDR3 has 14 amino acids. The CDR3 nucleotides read TGTGCCAGCAGCTGGGGGACAGAATACAATGAGCAGTTCTTC. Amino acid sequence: CASSWGTEYNEQFF. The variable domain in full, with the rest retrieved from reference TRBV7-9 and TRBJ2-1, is DTGVSQNPRHKITKRGQNVTFRCDPISEHNRLYWYRQTLGQGPEFLTYFQNEAQLEKSRLLSDRFSAERPKGSFSTLEIQRTEQGDSAMYLCASSWGTEYNEQFFGPGTRLTVL.

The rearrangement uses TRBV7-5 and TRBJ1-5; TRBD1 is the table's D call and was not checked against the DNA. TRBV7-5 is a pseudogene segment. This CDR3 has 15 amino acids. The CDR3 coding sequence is TGTGCCAGAAGCTTAAGGGGCAGGCGCAATCAGCCCCAGCATTTT. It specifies CARSLRGRRNQPQHF.

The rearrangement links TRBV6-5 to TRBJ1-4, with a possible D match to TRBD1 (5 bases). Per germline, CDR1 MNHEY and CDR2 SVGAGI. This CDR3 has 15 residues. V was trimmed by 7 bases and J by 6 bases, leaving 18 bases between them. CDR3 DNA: TGTGCCAGCACCGACTCAGGGACTGGGGATGAAAAACTGTTTTTT. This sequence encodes CASTDSGTGDEKLFF.

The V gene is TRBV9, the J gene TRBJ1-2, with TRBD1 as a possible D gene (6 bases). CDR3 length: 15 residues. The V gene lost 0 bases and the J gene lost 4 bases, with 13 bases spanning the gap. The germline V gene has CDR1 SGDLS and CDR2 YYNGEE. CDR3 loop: CASSVDGGLSYGYTF. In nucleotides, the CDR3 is TGTGCCAGCAGCGTAGATGGGGGGCTGAGCTATGGCTACACCTTC.

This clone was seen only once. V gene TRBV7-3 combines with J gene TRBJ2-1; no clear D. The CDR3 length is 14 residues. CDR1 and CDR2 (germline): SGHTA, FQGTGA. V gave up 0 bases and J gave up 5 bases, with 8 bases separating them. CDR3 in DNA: TGTGCCAGCAGCTTAACGTGGCTGAACAATGAGCAGTTCTTC. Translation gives CASSLTWLNNEQFF.

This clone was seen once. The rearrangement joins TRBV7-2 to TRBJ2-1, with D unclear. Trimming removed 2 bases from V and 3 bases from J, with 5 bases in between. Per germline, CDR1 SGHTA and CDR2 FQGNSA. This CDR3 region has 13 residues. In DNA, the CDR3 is TGTGCCAGCAGCTTATTTCTCTACAATGAGCAGTTCTTC. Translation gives CASSLFLYNEQFF.

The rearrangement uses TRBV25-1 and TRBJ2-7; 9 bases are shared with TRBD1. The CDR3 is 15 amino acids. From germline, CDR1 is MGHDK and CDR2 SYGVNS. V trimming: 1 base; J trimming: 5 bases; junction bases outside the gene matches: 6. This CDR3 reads CASSELGTGSHEQYF. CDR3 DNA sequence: TGTGCCAGCAGTGAATTGGGGACAGGGTCCCACGAGCAGTACTTC.